This T cell receptor (beta chain) was captured by sequencing in a study of OX40 agonist ivuxolimab in advanced cancers. The table came from immunoSEQ multiplex PCR; TCRdb's copy has only in-frame clones and leaves some out. Found here are tens of thousands of clones, approximately 90% of them singletons; the top ten hold about 10%. The receptor was derived from an adult with an advanced solid tumor such as melanoma, head and neck, liver or kidney cancer. Here the sequenced sample was CD4+ or CD8+ T cells sorted from blood, taken in a trial of the OX40 agonist ivuxolimab.

CDR3 region: CASSWTGGYEQYF. CDR3 nucleotides: TGTGCCAGCAGCTGGACAGGGGGCTACGAGCAGTACTTC. The chain recombines TRBV7-2 with TRBJ2-7, with 10 bases fitting TRBD1. CDR3 length: 13 residues. The germline gives CDR1 SGHTA, CDR2 FQGNSA. The trim removed 4 bases at V and 3 bases at J, leaving 0 bases unmatched.